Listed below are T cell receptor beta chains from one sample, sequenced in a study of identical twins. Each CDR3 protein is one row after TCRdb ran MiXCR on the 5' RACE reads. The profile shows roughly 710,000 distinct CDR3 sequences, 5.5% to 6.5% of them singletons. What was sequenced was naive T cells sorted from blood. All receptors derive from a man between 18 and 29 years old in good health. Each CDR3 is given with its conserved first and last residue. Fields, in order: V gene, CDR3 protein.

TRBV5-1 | CASSSGQGEGYTF
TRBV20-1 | CSASGRGSLTEAFF
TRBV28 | CASSPWGRNTEAFF
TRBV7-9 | CASSLDATDTQYF
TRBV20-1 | CSATPGELQETQYF
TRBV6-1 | CASSGRTAGANVLTF
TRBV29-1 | CSVALRAAFYGYTF
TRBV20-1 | CSASQRGGTDTQYF
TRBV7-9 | CASSLVLLEDPYNEQFF
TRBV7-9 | CASSLTGEPPQHF
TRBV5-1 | CASSHTPGGSGGYTF
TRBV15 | CATSRVIPGESTDTQYF
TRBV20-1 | CSARDPSGVSGANVLTF
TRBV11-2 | CASSLVSAAVGTDTQYF